This passage covers 14 T cell receptor beta chains from one sample sequenced in a study of regulatory T cells in long-lasting Graves disease. As for time point: newly diagnosed GD, antithyroid drugs for less than 3 months. The TCR library used RNA extracted from PBMCs. Investigators prepared the TCR beta libraries by applying iRepertoire HTBI primers and Arm-PCR of CDR3 regions. TCRdb analysed the multiplex PCR reads with MiXCR anew, one entry per CDR3 protein. The data show approximately 350,000 distinct CDR3 sequences, about 16% seen once. This sample also appeared in a second study, on T cells in Graves' hyperthyroidism and ophthalmopathy.

The specimen comprised peripheral blood mononuclear cells (PBMCs), sampled at new diagnosis, from a patient treated with antithyroid drugs. Receptors were obtained from a woman younger than 35 with Graves disease.

This clonotype was seen repeatedly, ten times or more. This sequence joins TRBV2 and TRBJ2-6; TRBD2 matches at 7 bases. Trimming removed 6 bases from V and 4 bases from J; junction bases left unmatched: 12. The germline V gene has CDR1 SNHLY and CDR2 FYNNEI. The CDR3 runs to 17 residues. As DNA, the CDR3 is TGTGCCAGCAGGCCAACTAGCGACGGTACAGGGGCCAACGTCCTGACTTTC. It is translated as CASRPTSDGTGANVLTF. The whole variable domain, filled in from reference TRBV2 and TRBJ2-6, reads EPEVTQTPSHQVTQMGQEVILRCVPISNHLYFYWYRQILGQKVEFLVSFYNNEISEKSEIFDDQFSVERPDGSNFTLKIRSTKLEDSAMYFCASRPTSDGTGANVLTFGAGSRLTVL.

This clonotype has only a few counts. This sequence joins TRBV6-1 and TRBJ1-6; D is unclear. V shed 3 bases and J shed 14 bases, with 11 bases lying between them. The germline CDR1 and CDR2 sequences are MNHNS and SASEGT. The CDR3 runs 12 residues. The DNA for the CDR3 is TGTGCCAGCAGTGACGCCTTTGGGACCCTCCACTTT. Its translation: CASSDAFGTLHF.

This clonotype was found many times. V usage is TRBV7-2 and J usage is TRBJ2-3, with TRBD2 matching 8 bases. The V gene's germline CDR1 is SGHTA and CDR2 FQGNSA. There are 16 residues in the CDR3. V shed 5 bases, J shed 4 bases, and the junction held 11 bases outside the gene matches. As DNA, the CDR3 is TGTGCCAGCAGCCCAAGAAGGGGACTAGAGGCAGATACGCAGTATTTT. Encoded protein: CASSPRRGLEADTQYF.

This chain links TRBV24-1 with TRBJ2-2; possible D gene TRBD2, 6 bases. The V end lost 1 base, the J end lost 1 base, and 9 bases lay between the germline ends. The CDR3 sequence is 16 residues long. The V gene's germline CDR1 is KGHDR and CDR2 SFDVKD. The CDR3 bases are TGTGCCACCAGTGATTTCGGAGGGCAGAACACCGGGGAGCTGTTTTTT. Protein: CATSDFGGQNTGELFF.

At least ten counts were recorded for this clonotype. The chain links TRBV20-1 to TRBJ2-1; D is unresolved. In germline, CDR1 is DFQATT, CDR2 SNEGSKA (reference sequence). The germline V and J ends were trimmed by 0 bases and 6 bases, with 6 bases remaining between them. The CDR3 has 12 residues. The CDR3 protein is CSARDQTNEQFF. The CDR3 DNA reads TGCAGTGCTAGAGATCAGACCAATGAGCAGTTCTTC.

Only a few counts were recorded for this clonotype. V and J are TRBV5-1 and TRBJ1-4; D is uncertain. Germline assignment: CDR1 SGHRS and CDR2 YFSETQ. The CDR3 sequence is 13 residues long. Trimming pared 2 bases from V and 7 bases from J, leaving 9 bases between. Here the CDR3 reads CASSLRAGEKLFF. The CDR3 DNA sequence: TGCGCCAGCAGCTTAAGGGCCGGTGAAAAACTGTTTTTT.

Turning to this clonotype: Germline is not matched at one junction end, which may reflect a read error. CDR3 sequence: CAWRARGQLTGERFF. The CDR3 bases are TGTGCCTGGAGGGCCCGCGGACAACTCACCGGGGAGCGGTTTTTT. The genes are TRBV30 and TRBJ2-2; D possibly matches TRBD1 or TRBD2 (5 bases each). CDR1 GTSNPN and CDR2 SVGIG come from the germline V gene (reference sequence). The CDR3 has 15 residues.

This clonotype was recorded many times. The J gene is TRBJ2-7, the V gene TRBV5-1; D may be TRBD2 (6 bases). The V gene's germline CDR1 is SGHRS and CDR2 YFSETQ. Between the trimmed V and J ends, which lost 0 bases and 3 bases, there was a span of 10 bases. The CDR3 is made up of 14 amino acids. CDR3 sequence: CASSLGAGVYEQYF. The CDR3 DNA reads as TGCGCCAGCAGCTTGGGAGCGGGCGTCTACGAGCAGTACTTC.

Concerning this clonotype: A much larger clone differs from this one at a single base, so this may be a read error. The chain joins TRBV3-1 to TRBJ2-3; D perhaps matches TRBD2 (6 bases). CDR1 LGHDT and CDR2 YNNKEL come from the germline V gene (reference sequence). The CDR3 is 18 residues long. Here the CDR3 DNA reads TGTGCCAGCAGCCAAGATGGGTTAGCGGCTACGTTCACAGATACGCAGTGTTTT. Protein product: CASSQDGLAATFTDTQCF.

This clonotype has a handful of counts. Written as DNA, the CDR3 is TGCAGCGTTGAAGAAGGTCTAGCGGGGCAAGAGACCCAGTACTTC. Protein: CSVEEGLAGQETQYF. This chain connects TRBV29-1 to TRBJ2-5, with TRBD2 matching 9 bases. CDR3 size: 15 residues. The ends lost 0 bases at V and 2 bases at J; junction bases unmatched: 4. CDR1 SQVTM and CDR2 ANQGSEA come from the germline V gene.

This clonotype was counted only a few times. This sequence joins TRBV7-9 and TRBJ2-3; 7 bases align to TRBD1. CDR3 length: 17 residues. The junction had 15 bases not matched to a gene; V was cut back by 7 bases and J by 2 bases. The germline CDR1 and CDR2 sequences are SEHNR and FQNEAQ (reference sequence). CDR3 nucleotide sequence: TGTGCCAGCATCCCGGAATTGGCGGACAGGCTCACAGATACGCAGTATTTT. This codes for CASIPELADRLTDTQYF.

The chain combines TRBV6-4 with TRBJ2-7, with D perhaps TRBD1 or TRBD2 (6 bases each). The CDR3 runs to 15 residues. CDR1 is MRHNA, CDR2 SNTAGT, per germline. Trimming removed 4 bases at V and 1 base at J, with 14 bases between. Written as DNA, the CDR3 is TGTGCCAGCAGTGGAGGGGGGCGGCCATCCTACGAGCAGTACTTC. This encodes CASSGGGRPSYEQYF.

V gene TRBV6-1 combines with J gene TRBJ2-1; 8 bases match TRBD1. J lost 3 bases, V lost 5 bases, and 6 bases had no gene match. Per germline, CDR1 MNHNS and CDR2 SASEGT. This CDR3 spans 15 amino acids. The CDR3 region has the DNA TGTGCCAGCAGTAGCCGAGGACAGGGCTACAATGAGCAGTTCTTC. Translating gives CASSSRGQGYNEQFF.

This clonotype was counted ten times or more. The J gene is TRBJ2-3, the V gene TRBV3-1; D ambiguous. Per the germline V gene, CDR1 is LGHDT and CDR2 is YNNKEL (reference sequence). The CDR3 contains 13 residues. The V end was cut by 6 bases, the J end by 3 bases, with 10 bases between. The CDR3 DNA reads TGTGCCAGCAGTCTGACTCAAACAGATACGCAGTATTTT. This gives the protein CASSLTQTDTQYF.